The 25 T cell receptor beta chains in this list originate from one sample, sequenced in a study of CD8 T cells in ankylosing spondylitis (TCRdb year 2017). To prepare the library, 5' RACE was applied. The instrument given in TCRdb is Illumina HiSeq 2500. The public reads were quality trimmed at Q25 with fastp and then assembled into clones with MiXCR by TCRdb, keeping productive beta chains. Each entry merges the rows of one CDR3 protein and shows their most common DNA and genes. The sample table lists fewer than 250,000 distinct CDR3 sequences, under 12% of them with a count of one. Approximately 2.5% of the sample comes from the top ten. The specimen was blood, either unsorted or a sorted T cell fraction (not recorded which). The source of these receptors is a male donor with ankylosing spondylitis or in good health (not recorded which).

CDR3 region: CASSDRDTFGYGYTF. The CDR3 DNA is TGTGCCAGCAGTGACCGGGACACCTTTGGTTATGGCTACACCTTC. The rearrangement uses TRBV6-1 and TRBJ1-2; a weak D match, TRBD1 (6 bases). The CDR3 has 15 amino acids. V lost 3 bases, J lost 5 bases, and 16 bases lay in between. Germline V gene lookup returns CDR1 MNHNS and CDR2 SASEGT.

This clonotype turned up a few times. The gene calls are TRBV7-2 and TRBJ2-7; D is perhaps TRBD1 (7 bases). The CDR3 totals 15 residues. The V and J ends lost 5 bases and 3 bases respectively, with 17 bases between them. CDR1 SGHTA and CDR2 FQGNSA come from the germline V gene. CDR3 region: CASSQRRDRLYEQYF. For the CDR3, the DNA is TGTGCCAGCAGCCAAAGGCGGGACAGACTCTACGAGCAGTACTTC.

This clonotype appeared many times. The chain joins TRBV10-3 to TRBJ2-2; TRBD2 matches at 7 bases. Germline V CDR1 and CDR2: ENHRY, SYGVKD. The trim removed 0 bases at V and 6 bases at J, leaving 10 bases unmatched. The CDR3 extends over 17 amino acids. The CDR3 loop is CAISESGLAEKAGELFF. CDR3 nucleotide sequence: TGTGCCATCAGTGAGTCAGGGCTAGCGGAGAAGGCCGGGGAGCTGTTTTTT.

This clonotype was observed many times. The V and J genes are TRBV27 and TRBJ2-1; unclear D gene. Germline V gene sequence: CDR1 MNHEY, CDR2 SMNVEV (reference sequence). The germline V and J ends were trimmed by 7 bases and 2 bases, with 15 bases remaining between them. This CDR3 spans 15 amino acids. Here the CDR3 DNA reads TGTGCCAGCAAGCCCCTATTTGGTACCTACAATGAGCAGTTCTTC. Amino acid sequence: CASKPLFGTYNEQFF.

This clonotype showed up many times. The junction shows a germline mismatch at one end, possibly a read error. This chain joins TRBV24-1 and TRBJ2-5; unclear D gene. The CDR3 is made up of 12 amino acids. Germline V gene data show CDR1 as KGHDR and CDR2 as SFDVKD. CDR3 sequence (DNA): TGTGCCACCAGTGATACCTCAGAGGCCCAGTACTTC. Translating it yields CATSDTSEAQYF.

This clonotype showed up just a few times. This sequence joins TRBV10-2 and TRBJ1-5, with D possibly matching TRBD1 (5 bases). CDR3 length equals 13 residues. Deletions cut 8 bases from V and 6 bases from J, with 14 bases between. Germline CDR1 and CDR2: WSHSY and SAAADI. Written as DNA, the CDR3 is TGCGCCAGCCTGATAGGGGTCGGTCAGCCCCAGCATTTT. Translation gives CASLIGVGQPQHF.

This clonotype showed up many times. The V call is TRBV30, the J call TRBJ2-3, with D hard to call. Per germline, CDR1 GTSNPN and CDR2 SVGIG (reference sequence). V was shortened by 0 bases and J by 2 bases, with 9 bases between the two germline ends. CDR3 size: 14 residues. The CDR3, as DNA: TGTGCCTGGAGTGTTAGGTCAACCACAGATACGCAGTATTTT. Translating gives CAWSVRSTTDTQYF.

J is TRBJ1-1 and V is TRBV12-3 or TRBV12-4; 10 bases align to TRBD1. The length of the CDR3 is 17 residues. Unmatched junction bases numbered 14, after V lost 6 bases and J lost 4 bases. CDR3 loop: CASSPGGDRGFGTEAFF. CDR3 nucleotides: TGTGCCAGCAGCCCCGGGGGGGACAGGGGATTCGGCACTGAAGCTTTCTTT.

This clonotype was detected many times. The chain couples TRBV29-1 to TRBJ1-2, with TRBD1 as a possible D gene (5 bases). The germline gives CDR1 SQVTM, CDR2 ANQGSEA. CDR3 length: 14 residues. CDR3 sequence: CSGMIGGLNYGYTF. CDR3 sequence (DNA): TGCAGTGGCATGATCGGGGGTCTCAACTATGGCTACACCTTC.

This clonotype was observed at least ten times. The gene calls are TRBV5-1 and TRBJ1-1; tentative D call: TRBD1 (5 bases). The V gene's germline CDR1 is SGHRS and CDR2 YFSETQ. V was clipped by 7 bases and J by 4 bases, with 14 bases between them. This CDR3 spans 13 amino acids. This chain's CDR3 is CASSKGETTEAFF. Written as DNA, the CDR3 is TGCGCCAGCTCAAAAGGGGAGACCACTGAAGCTTTCTTT.

This CDR3 is CSARDPQGATSKNIQYF. The CDR3 region has the DNA TGCAGTGCTAGAGACCCACAGGGGGCAACGAGCAAAAACATTCAGTACTTC. The chain combines TRBV20-1 with TRBJ2-4, with TRBD1 identical over 9 bases. Germline V gives CDR1 DFQATT, CDR2 SNEGSKA (reference sequence). The CDR3 contains 17 residues. Germline trimming cut 0 bases from V and 3 bases from J; bases unmatched to any gene: 9.

In its sample, this clonotype was seen many times. The V and J genes are TRBV12-3 or TRBV12-4 and TRBJ2-3, with D possibly matching TRBD2 (7 bases). The V and J ends lost 2 bases and 1 base respectively, with 19 bases between them. CDR3 length: 18 residues. This CDR3 reads CASSLWRGGQLGTDTQYF. The CDR3 bases are TGTGCCAGCAGTTTATGGAGGGGGGGCCAATTAGGCACAGATACGCAGTATTTT.

The J gene is TRBJ1-1, the V gene TRBV4-2; D is uncertain. CDR1 is LGHNA, CDR2 YNFKEQ, per germline. Trimming removed 4 bases from V and 5 bases from J, with 17 bases in between. CDR3 size: 15 residues. The CDR3 DNA follows: TGTGCCAGCAGCCGTGGATGGACGCAGGAGACTGAAGCTTTCTTT. It specifies CASSRGWTQETEAFF.

This clonotype was counted at least ten times. The gene calls are TRBV7-9 and TRBJ2-2, with D unresolved. The CDR3 extends over 14 amino acids. From germline, CDR1 is SEHNR and CDR2 FQNEAQ (reference sequence). Trimming stripped 1 base from V and 3 bases from J, with 6 bases between. CDR3 nucleotide sequence: TGTGCCAGCAGCTTAGGGACGTACACCGGGGAGCTGTTTTTT. Amino acids: CASSLGTYTGELFF.

The sample holds many counts of this clonotype. The CDR3 protein is CASSQSDFGKQFF. The DNA for the CDR3 is TGTGCCAGCAGCCAGTCCGACTTCGGCAAGCAGTTCTTC. The rearrangement links TRBV3-1 to TRBJ2-1; D is uncertain. The CDR3 consists of 13 residues. The germline gives CDR1 LGHDT, CDR2 YNNKEL (reference sequence). V lost 3 bases and J lost 11, with 14 bases in between.

This clonotype was found many times. The chain has TRBV29-1 and TRBJ2-1; D is unclear. Trimming took 2 bases from V and 8 from J, leaving 10 bases between them. Per germline, CDR1 SQVTM and CDR2 ANQGSEA. The CDR3 covers 12 residues. This CDR3 is CSVEPAQDEQFF. The CDR3 nucleotides read TGCAGCGTTGAACCGGCTCAGGATGAGCAGTTCTTC.

This clonotype was seen many times. The V call is TRBV12-3 or TRBV12-4, the J call TRBJ2-7, with 10 nucleotides matching TRBD1. The CDR3 spans 15 residues. Trimming cost V 6 bases and J 0 bases; bases outside gene matches: 5. The CDR3 coding sequence is TGTGCCAGCAGCGGCGGACAGGGGGGCTCCTACGAGCAGTACTTC. This translates into CASSGGQGGSYEQYF.

This clonotype was counted many times. The genes are TRBV5-1 and TRBJ1-1, with unresolved D. Germline values: CDR1 SGHRS, CDR2 YFSETQ. There are 13 residues in the CDR3. V was trimmed by 6 bases and J by 1 base, leaving 10 bases between them. CDR3 nucleotides: TGCGCCAGCACCGACCCAGGGAACACTGAAGCTTTCTTT. It encodes CASTDPGNTEAFF.

This clonotype came up many times. The chain recombines TRBV9 with TRBJ2-3; D may be TRBD1 (5 bases). The CDR3 is 17 amino acids. Germline loops: CDR1 SGDLS, CDR2 YYNGEE. The V end was cut by 0 bases, the J end by 0 bases, with 14 bases between. CDR3 amino acids: CASSVDIRTYSTDTQYF. CDR3 DNA: TGTGCCAGCAGCGTAGATATCAGGACATATAGCACAGATACGCAGTATTTT.

This clonotype was observed many times. The chain is built from TRBV29-1 and TRBJ2-2; D remains unclear. The CDR3 extends over 11 amino acids. Germline V gives CDR1 SQVTM, CDR2 ANQGSEA. Trimming stripped 4 bases from V and 3 bases from J, with 3 bases between. The DNA for the CDR3 is TGCAGCGTTGTACACACCGGGGAGCTGTTTTTT. This sequence encodes CSVVHTGELFF.

This clonotype was seen a handful of times. The rearrangement joins TRBV10-1 to TRBJ2-2; D is possibly TRBD1 (6 bases). The CDR3 is made up of 14 amino acids. V dropped 6 bases and J dropped 6 bases, with 14 bases sitting between them. Looked up from germline, CDR1 is WNHNN and CDR2 is SYGVQD (reference sequence). The CDR3 region has the DNA TGCGCCAGCAGGGACCAACAGGGCGCCGGGGAGCTGTTTTTT. As protein: CASRDQQGAGELFF.

The CDR3 coding sequence is TGTGCCAGCAGCCAAGCAAACTCGAAAACCTACAATGAGCAGTTCTTC. This encodes CASSQANSKTYNEQFF. The chain carries TRBV4-2 and TRBJ2-1; D is unresolved. V was pared by 1 base and J by 2 bases, with 12 bases between. This CDR3 is 16 amino acids long. Per germline, CDR1 LGHNA and CDR2 YNFKEQ.

Many counts were recorded for this clonotype. The chain uses TRBV20-1 and TRBJ2-7; 12 nucleotides agree with TRBD2. The CDR3 loop spans 13 amino acids. Trimming at V came to 7 bases and at J to 6 bases, leaving 7 bases not matched to a gene. Germline CDR1 reads DFQATT; CDR2 reads SNEGSKA (reference sequence). CDR3 nucleotide sequence: TGCAGTGTTCCGGGACTAGCGGGTACCGAGCAGTACTTC. It specifies CSVPGLAGTEQYF.

Ten or more counts support this clonotype. V is TRBV6-5 and J is TRBJ1-1; D is possibly TRBD1 (6 bases). Trimming left V 5 bases short and J 3 bases short, with 16 bases between. The CDR3 is made up of 15 amino acids. Germline V gene data show CDR1 as MNHEY and CDR2 as SVGAGI. CDR3: CASSHIRGLDTEAFF. CDR3 nucleotide sequence: TGTGCCAGCAGTCACATCAGGGGATTAGACACTGAAGCTTTCTTT.

This clonotype occurred many times. This chain links TRBV4-2 with TRBJ2-7, with TRBD2 matching 12 bases. There are 16 residues in the CDR3. The germline V gene encodes CDR1 LGHNA and CDR2 YNFKEQ. Unmatched junction bases numbered 1, after V lost 1 base and J lost 0 bases. In DNA, the CDR3 is TGTGCCAGCAGCCAAGGGACTAGCGGGAACTCCTACGAGCAGTACTTC. Translation gives CASSQGTSGNSYEQYF.